This TCR beta chain came from a study of lymphopenia after photon versus proton radiotherapy. Overall study results and limits: Relative stability marked proton patients; photon patients lost diversity and naive cells. After the lymphocyte nadir, photon-treated repertoires showed oligoclonal expansion, especially of CD8+ Temra cells. Survival link was tested only in deceased patients; proton benefit remains a possibility. A bigger post-nadir fall in TCR diversity correlated inversely with survival time in deceased patients.

Repertoires were generated with immunoSEQ multiplex PCR, while TCRdb's copy carries only in-frame clones and drops some. The repertoire consists of tens of thousands of clones, with around 90% occurring once and the leading ten covering 9.5% to 15%. Concerning this clone itself: Its target is unknown. At one of its ends the junction is not consistent with the germline gene, which may arise from a read error.

CDR1 is LNHDA, CDR2 SQIVND, per germline (reference sequence). The CDR3 has 15 residues. This chain connects TRBV19 to TRBJ1-2; 7 bases are shared with TRBD1. The receptor was derived from a man older than 75 with esophageal cancer. The material sequenced was peripheral blood, taken from a patient treated with proton-based radiotherapy. The CDR3 DNA sequence: TGTGCCAGTAGTATAACCGGGACAGCTAAATATGGCTACACCTTC. It translates to CASSITGTAKYGYTF.